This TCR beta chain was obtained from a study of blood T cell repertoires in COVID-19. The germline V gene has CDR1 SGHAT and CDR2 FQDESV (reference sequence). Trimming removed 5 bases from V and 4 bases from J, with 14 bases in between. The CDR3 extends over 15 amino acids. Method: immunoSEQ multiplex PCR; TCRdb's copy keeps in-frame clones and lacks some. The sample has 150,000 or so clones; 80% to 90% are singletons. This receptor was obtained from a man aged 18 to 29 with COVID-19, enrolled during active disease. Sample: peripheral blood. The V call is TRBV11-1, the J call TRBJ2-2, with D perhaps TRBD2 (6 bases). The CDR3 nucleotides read TGTGCCAGCAGCCCCGTGGGGGGTTCCACCGGGGAGCTGTTTTTT. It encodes CASSPVGGSTGELFF.